This T cell receptor beta chain was retrieved from a study of blood T cells in healthy people across ages. Study-level results: In long-lived donors, naive CD4+ cell counts and diversity exceeded those of aged donors. With donor CMV status unknown, expanded clonotype changes were possibly confounded.

Germline lookup yields CDR1 SGDLS and CDR2 YYNGEE. V lost 4 bases and J lost 1; bases outside the gene matches: 5. This CDR3 is 15 amino acids long. This clonotype was counted many times. Its cognate antigen is unknown. A J-beta primer mix and a sample-barcoded 5' primer were used in a second PCR of roughly 6 to 11 cycles. Each CDR3 protein is one row after TCRdb ran MiXCR on the 5' RACE reads. The sample includes approximately 1,000,000 distinct CDR3 sequences, 35% to 40% of them seen just once. Total RNA extraction produced at least 6 micrograms (per sample) for the study. The sequenced sample was blood. The chain carries TRBV9 and TRBJ2-3; 8 bases line up with TRBD2. The sequence derives from a man aged 18 to 29 in good health. CDR3 protein: CASSPSGGGTDTQYF. Here the CDR3 DNA reads TGTGCCAGCAGCCCCTCCGGGGGGGGCACAGATACGCAGTATTTT. The variable domain in full, with the rest retrieved from reference TRBV9 and TRBJ2-3, is DSGVTQTPKHLITATGQRVTLRCSPRSGDLSVYWYQQSLDQGLQFLIQYYNGEERAKGNILERFSAQQFPDLHSELNLSSLELGDSALYFCASSPSGGGTDTQYFGPGTRLTVL.